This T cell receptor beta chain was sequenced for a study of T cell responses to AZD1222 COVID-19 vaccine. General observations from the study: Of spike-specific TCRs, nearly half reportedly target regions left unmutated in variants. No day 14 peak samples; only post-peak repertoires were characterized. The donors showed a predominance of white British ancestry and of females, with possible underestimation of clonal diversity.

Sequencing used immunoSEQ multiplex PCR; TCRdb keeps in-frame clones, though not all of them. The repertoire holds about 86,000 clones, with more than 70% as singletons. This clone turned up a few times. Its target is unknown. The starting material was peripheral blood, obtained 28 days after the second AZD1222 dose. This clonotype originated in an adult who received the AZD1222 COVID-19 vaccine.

Here the CDR3 DNA reads TGTGCCAGCAGTTTTACTGACAGACAAAAACTGTTTTTT. Protein sequence: CASSFTDRQKLFF. J is TRBJ1-4 and V is TRBV12-3 or TRBV12-4; the D gene is possibly TRBD1 (5 bases). Trimming took off 3 bases at V and 9 bases at J, with 11 bases between the two ends. CDR3 length: 13 residues.